This TCR beta chain derives from a study of persistence of HIV-infected CD4 T cells. The immunoSEQ assay was version 4, run in survey mode. Genomic DNA was diluted to 9 to 10 ng/uL, up to 1 ug per sample. Measured with immunoSEQ multiplex PCR; TCRdb has only the in-frame clones, and not every one. The data show 35,000 to 55,000 clones, with approximately 90% seen just once and under 2% held by the top ten. The CDR3 loop spans 15 amino acids. CDR1 is SGHRS and CDR2 is YFSETQ in the germline V gene. Trimming shortened V by 4 bases and J by 4 bases, and 16 bases separated the two germline ends. About this clone itself: As yet, its antigen is unknown.

This nonspecific control used anti-CD3/anti-CD28 bead stimulation of CD4+ T cells. Responding CD4+ T cells were sorted by upregulation of both CD40 ligand and CD69. Adults with HIV-1 started suppressive ART while chronically infected. The J gene is TRBJ2-3, the V gene TRBV5-1; D possibly corresponds to TRBD2 (7 bases). This TCR came from an adult man with HIV who was CMV-seropositive. Source: CD4+ T cells sorted from PBMCs after 18-hour stimulation, taken from a patient who received antiretroviral therapy. CDR3 nucleotides: TGCGCCAGCAGCAATCTTAGGGGGGGCTCAGATACGCAGTATTTT. It codes for CASSNLRGGSDTQYF.